Presented here are 10 T cell receptor beta chains from one specimen sequenced in a study of spatial heterogeneity in lung cancer. TCRdb passed the 5' RACE reads through MiXCR, listing each CDR3 protein once. Altogether over 3,500 distinct CDR3 sequences are present, more than 25% being singletons, with the ten largest covering around 14%. As to time point: sample taken at primary tumor resection. Sequencing of whole RNA from tumor, nontumor lung or frozen PBMC involved no sorting. This sample comprised normal lung tissue next to the tumor, obtained at surgery. These receptors all stem from a male donor with early-stage non-small cell lung cancer.

This clonotype is termed large (0.1 to 1%). The rearrangement uses TRBV4-1 and TRBJ1-6; 7 positions match TRBD1. The trim removed 0 bases at V and 5 bases at J, leaving 7 bases unmatched. The germline gives CDR1 MGHRA, CDR2 YSYEKL. The CDR3 is 17 residues long. The chain's CDR3 is CASSQERSGTDNSPLHF. The CDR3 coding sequence is TGCGCCAGCAGCCAAGAAAGATCCGGGACAGATAATTCACCCCTCCACTTT.

By sample share, this clonotype is medium-sized. V gene TRBV7-6 combines with J gene TRBJ2-3; either TRBD1 or TRBD2 may fit D (5 bases each). The V end lost 0 bases, the J end lost 1 base, and 11 bases lay between the germline ends. The germline gives CDR1 SGHVS, CDR2 FNYEAQ. The CDR3 loop spans 16 amino acids. The CDR3 DNA reads TGTGCCAGCAGCTTAGCGAGGGACGAACGCACAGATACGCAGTATTTT. Translation gives CASSLARDERTDTQYF.

This clonotype was observed once. CDR3 sequence: CASRDRGRFSGANVLTF. DNA for the CDR3: TGTGCCAGCAGAGACAGGGGGCGTTTTTCCGGGGCCAACGTCCTGACTTTC. V and J are TRBV11-2 and TRBJ2-6, with TRBD1 matching 10 bases. The CDR3 has 17 residues. Germline loops: CDR1 SGHAT, CDR2 FQNNGV. J was trimmed by 4 bases and V by 6 bases; bases with no gene match: 9.

V usage is TRBV11-1 and J usage is TRBJ1-6; 7 bases align to TRBD1. The trim removed 4 bases at V and 10 bases at J, leaving 4 bases unmatched. CDR1 is SGHAT and CDR2 is FQDESV in the germline V gene (reference sequence). CDR3 length: 13 amino acids. CDR3 nucleotides: TGTGCCAGCAGCTATACAGGGGACTCACCCCTCCACTTT. Its translation: CASSYTGDSPLHF.

The V call is TRBV7-9, the J call TRBJ1-5; D is unresolved. This CDR3 contains 13 residues. The V and J ends lost 4 bases and 7 bases respectively, with 11 bases between them. Germline-derived CDR1 and CDR2 are SEHNR and FQNEAQ (reference sequence). The CDR3 sequence is CASSSDTLQPQHF. CDR3 nucleotide sequence: TGTGCCAGCAGCTCGGATACCCTCCAGCCCCAGCATTTT.

This clonotype was seen at least ten times. The CDR3 sequence is CASSTAGTDEYF. CDR3 bases: TGTGCCAGCAGTACGGCCGGGACAGATGAATACTTC. V and J are TRBV27 and TRBJ2-4, with 7 bases identical to TRBD1. V trimming: 5 bases; J trimming: 16 bases; junction bases outside the gene matches: 11. This CDR3 is built from 12 residues. The germline CDR1 and CDR2 sequences are MNHEY and SMNVEV (reference sequence).

The table lists this clonotype with a few counts. The chain employs TRBV7-8 and TRBJ2-1; weak D call: TRBD2 (5 bases). V was cut by 4 bases and J by 2 bases, with 12 bases left in between. The CDR3 consists of 15 residues. Germline V gene sequence: CDR1 SGHVS, CDR2 FQNEAQ. Written as DNA, the CDR3 is TGTGCCAGCAGCTCCCTGACTAATACCTACAATGAGCAGTTCTTC. Protein: CASSSLTNTYNEQFF.

The rearrangement links TRBV11-2 to TRBJ1-5; no clear D. Germline CDR1 is SGHAT and CDR2 is FQNNGV. This CDR3 has 13 residues. Trimming pared 2 bases from V and 1 base from J, leaving 3 bases between. The CDR3 spells CASSLSSNQPQHF. The CDR3 DNA reads as TGTGCCAGCAGCTTAAGCAGCAATCAGCCCCAGCATTTT.

This clonotype occurred a few times. V is TRBV19 and J is TRBJ2-4; D is perhaps TRBD2 (6 bases). This CDR3 has 12 amino acids. Trimming took off 5 bases at V and 12 bases at J, with 14 bases between the two ends. Germline CDR1 and CDR2: LNHDA and SQIVND (reference sequence). The CDR3 is CASSSGTDSQYF. DNA for the CDR3: TGTGCCAGTAGTTCAGGGACTGACTCTCAGTACTTC.

This clonotype is classed as medium-sized. This chain joins TRBV12-3 or TRBV12-4 and TRBJ1-4; no firm D call. V was pared by 7 bases and J by 7 bases, with 13 bases between. The CDR3 runs to 13 residues. CDR3 DNA: TGTGCCAGCACCATAACGGGTATTGAAAAACTGTTTTTT. Protein: CASTITGIEKLFF.